This T cell receptor beta chain appears in the sequencing data of a study of regulatory T cells in long-lasting Graves disease (dated by TCRdb to the early 2020s). About the investigation overall: Newly diagnosed Graves' disease patients had taken antithyroid drugs for less than 3 months. Peripheral blood TCR sequencing and RNA sequencing compared persistent Graves' disease patients with newly diagnosed Graves' disease patients. The study was registered as a clinical trial and conducted in China. A total of about 35 samples underwent TCR sequencing, from about 13 patients with persistent Graves' disease and 20 or so patients with newly diagnosed Graves' disease. Broader findings and caveats from the paper: Compared with newly diagnosed patients, patients with persistent Graves' disease had lower TCR Shannon entropy and fewer highly expanded clones, which suggests clonal expansion. Preferential use of TRBV28, TRBJ1-2 and TRBJ2-5 was observed in persistent disease, whereas TRBV20-1 and TRBJ2-1 were favored in newly diagnosed disease. The authors noted that the small sample size was a limitation that may lower accuracy. Only the TCR beta chain was sequenced and analyzed. A larger number of public clonotypes was shared among persistent patients (more than 2,500) than among newly diagnosed patients (around 870). The study examined only peripheral blood because the primary lesion, thyroid tissue, could not be accessed.

Library preparation employed multiplex PCR. Sequencing was carried out with an Illumina HiSeq 4000. iRepertoire HTBI primers and Arm-PCR amplification of CDR3 regions were used to construct TCR beta libraries. Before sequencing, the PCR products underwent gel purification. The study's own analysis went as follows. A total of some 65 TRBV and approximately 13 TRBJ segments were identified across samples and were used for gene usage analysis of CDR3 amino acid clonotypes. Filtered high-quality paired reads were merged into contigs using COPE and FqMerger. BLAST was used to align contigs to the IMGT TRBV, TRBD and TRBJ reference genes, and CDR3 was defined following IMGT. Any clonotype with a frequency above 0.1% was classified as a highly expanded clone. Repertoire diversity was measured by Shannon entropy, and V-J evenness by the Gini coefficient. Clonotypes shared by more than one individual were considered public. The raw public data were reprocessed by TCRdb itself: fastp quality trimming at Q25, MiXCR clonotype calling, in-frame beta chains only. Identical CDR3 proteins give one entry, which carries the most common genes and DNA. TCRdb, not the original authors, processed these V and J calls. In all, the sample holds a few hundred thousand distinct CDR3 sequences, and over 20% of those were seen once. The top ten hold approximately 15% of the sample.

This clonotype came up a few times. The target of this receptor is not known. Nothing much larger sits one base from this clone, and base qualities are not available. V loses 2 bases, J loses 10 bases, and the germline ends lie 11 bases apart. Taken from cysteine to phenylalanine, the CDR3 has 12 residues. The sequence is cut down to CDR3 DNA, 36 bases in frame from base 1. Taken from the germline V gene, the CDR1 and CDR2 loops are MGHRA and YSYEKL. Explained via the paper, the time point label denotes: newly diagnosed GD, antithyroid drugs for less than 3 months. For both TCR sequencing and RNA sequencing, RNA was extracted from PBMCs in TRIzol. The diagnosis of Graves' disease followed American Thyroid Association guidelines. Patients for the study were recruited at an endocrinology department in Xi'an, China. From each patient, approximately 9.9 milliliters of peripheral blood was collected into an EDTA anticoagulant tube. Ficoll Paque Plus density gradient separation was used to isolate PBMCs, and no further T cell sorting was done. An Agilent 2100 Bioanalyzer and agarose gel were used to check RNA quality, and a NanoDrop 2000 was used to measure RNA concentration.

This receptor chain uses TRBV4-1 and TRBJ1-2; TRBD1 is possibly the D segment (5 matching bases). Material: peripheral blood mononuclear cells (PBMCs), obtained at new diagnosis, from a patient treated with antithyroid drugs. The sequence came from a female donor with Graves disease. This receptor carries the CDR3 CASSQRQFNYTF. The DNA reads as follows: TGCGCCAGCAGCCAAAGACAGTTCAACTACACCTTC.